One and the same sample provided the 14 T cell receptor beta chains below, sequenced in a study of T cell responses to AZD1222 COVID-19 vaccine. Sequenced by immunoSEQ multiplex PCR; TCRdb stores in-frame clones only, minus some. The sample yields tens of thousands of clones, about nine tenths seen once. Sequenced material: peripheral blood, taken 28 days after the second AZD1222 dose. Every receptor here comes from an adult who received the AZD1222 COVID-19 vaccine.

J is TRBJ2-1 and V is TRBV7-6, with 10 bases that match TRBD2. With 3 bases clipped from V and 6 bases from J, the junction kept 5 bases outside the gene matches. The CDR3 consists of 15 residues. CDR1 is SGHVS, CDR2 FNYEAQ, per germline. The CDR3: CASSFLAGVVNEQFF. The CDR3 coding sequence is TGTGCCAGCAGCTTTCTAGCGGGAGTTGTCAATGAGCAGTTCTTC.

This sequence joins TRBV12-5 and TRBJ2-7, with TRBD1 matching 7 bases. With V trimmed by 5 bases and J by 7 bases, 11 bases remained unmatched. Per the germline V gene, CDR1 is LGHNT and CDR2 is FRNRAP. The CDR3 contains 14 residues. CDR3 DNA: TGTGCTAGTGGTGTGGACTCGACAGGGCGAGAGCAGTACTTC. Residues: CASGVDSTGREQYF.

The gene calls are TRBV6-5 and TRBJ2-3, with D unclear. CDR3 length: 12 residues. Germline CDR1 and CDR2: MNHEY and SVGAGI. The V and J ends lost 6 bases and 1 base respectively, with 5 bases between them. CDR3 protein: CASRKGTDTQYF. CDR3 coding DNA: TGTGCCAGCAGGAAAGGCACAGATACGCAGTATTTT.

V usage is TRBV7-2 and J usage is TRBJ1-2, with 9 nucleotides matching TRBD1. The CDR3 is made up of 14 amino acids. Germline values: CDR1 SGHTA, CDR2 FQGNSA. The junction had 6 bases not matched to a gene; V was cut back by 3 bases and J by 7 bases. CDR3 protein: CASSFGQGMGGYTF. CDR3 in DNA: TGTGCCAGCAGCTTTGGACAGGGGATGGGTGGCTACACCTTC.

This chain joins TRBV28 and TRBJ2-2, with 10 bases that match TRBD1. The V segment lost 3 bases and the J segment 4 bases; nucleotides outside the gene matches: 8. The CDR3 has 17 residues. Germline-derived CDR1 and CDR2 are MDHEN and SYDVKM. CDR3 coding DNA: TGTGCCAGCAGTTTGGAGTTGGGACAGGGGAGCACCGGGGAGCTGTTTTTT. It specifies CASSLELGQGSTGELFF.

A single count supports this clone. This chain links TRBV5-1 with TRBJ1-2; 9 nucleotides align to TRBD1. J was trimmed by 2 bases and V by 4 bases; bases with no gene match: 3. Germline CDR1 is SGHRS and CDR2 is YFSETQ. The CDR3 runs to 14 residues. CDR3 in amino acids: CASSIGQGNYGYTF. For the CDR3, the DNA is TGCGCCAGCAGCATAGGACAGGGGAACTATGGCTACACCTTC.

Concerning this clone: At one end the junction does not follow the germline gene, possibly because of a read error. The rearrangement links TRBV6-5 to TRBJ1-2, with D unclear. The CDR3 contains 14 residues. CDR1 is MNHEY and CDR2 is SVGAGI in the germline V gene. In DNA form, the CDR3 reads TGTGCCAACAGTTATCAAGGGAGCCCCTATGGCTACACCTTC. This translates into CANSYQGSPYGYTF.

The V call is TRBV30, the J call TRBJ1-3; TRBD1 matches 11 bases. Germline trimming cut 7 bases from V and 2 bases from J; bases unmatched to any gene: 7. The germline V gene encodes CDR1 GTSNPN and CDR2 SVGIG (reference sequence). The CDR3 length is 15 residues. The CDR3 here is CALRRDRGTGNTIYF. The CDR3 DNA sequence: TGTGCCTTACGCCGGGACAGGGGGACTGGAAACACCATATATTTT.

The chain has TRBV29-1 and TRBJ2-5; tentative D call: TRBD1 (6 bases). Germline V lookup: CDR1 SQVTM, CDR2 ANQGSEA. V was trimmed by 7 bases and J by 5 bases, leaving 17 bases between them. CDR3 length: 13 amino acids. The CDR3 sequence: CSARPGDLETQYF. CDR3 sequence (DNA): TGCAGCGCACGTCCAGGGGATTTGGAGACCCAGTACTTC.

The chain has TRBV7-8 and TRBJ2-7; D may be TRBD1 (6 bases). CDR1 is SGHVS and CDR2 is FQNEAQ in the germline V gene. V lost 4 bases to trimming and J lost 6 bases, with 10 bases between them. This CDR3 has 12 residues. The CDR3 here is CASSSLRGEQYF. Here the CDR3 DNA reads TGTGCCAGCAGCTCACTCAGGGGCGAGCAGTACTTC.

The chain employs TRBV7-9 and TRBJ2-1; 7 bases are shared with TRBD2. The V segment lost 3 bases and the J segment 5 bases; nucleotides outside the gene matches: 7. CDR1 is SEHNR and CDR2 is FQNEAQ in the germline V gene (reference sequence). This CDR3 has 15 residues. CDR3 sequence reads: CASSFSGSSDNEQFF. CDR3 nucleotide sequence: TGTGCCAGCAGCTTTAGCGGGTCCTCGGACAATGAGCAGTTCTTC.

The chain uses TRBV28 and TRBJ2-7; D is tentatively TRBD1 or TRBD2 (5 bases each). CDR1 and CDR2 from the germline V gene are MDHEN and SYDVKM. The CDR3 runs to 15 residues. Trimming pared 4 bases from V and 3 bases from J, leaving 16 bases between. The DNA of the CDR3 is TGTGCCAGCAGTTCCCCACAATTGGGGGTCTACGAGCAGTACTTC. Residues: CASSSPQLGVYEQYF.

The V gene is TRBV19, the J gene TRBJ2-1; no clear D. V lost 4 bases and J 3 bases, leaving 7 bases between the germline ends. The V gene's germline CDR1 is LNHDA and CDR2 SQIVND (reference sequence). CDR3 length: 13 residues. The CDR3 region has the DNA TGTGCCAGTAGTACGGTAGTCTACAATGAGCAGTTCTTC. It specifies CASSTVVYNEQFF. Full variable domain (remainder filled in from reference TRBV19 and TRBJ2-1): DGGITQSPKYLFRKEGQNVTLSCEQNLNHDAMYWYRQDPGQGLRLIYYSQIVNDFQKGDIAEGYSVSREKKESFPLTVTSAQKNPTAFYLCASSTVVYNEQFFGPGTRLTVL.

The chain is built from TRBV19 and TRBJ1-5; no clear D gene. The CDR3 contains 15 residues. The germline V gene has CDR1 LNHDA and CDR2 SQIVND (reference sequence). V shed 7 bases and J shed 0 bases, with 13 bases lying between them. The CDR3 here is CASTLGSYSNQPQHF. CDR3 DNA: TGTGCCAGTACTCTGGGAAGTTATAGCAATCAGCCCCAGCATTTT.